This T cell receptor (beta chain) was found in a study of blood T cell repertoires in COVID-19. This clone occurred a few times. Sequenced by immunoSEQ multiplex PCR; TCRdb stores in-frame clones only, minus some. This sample yields roughly 190,000 clones, of which 76% are seen a single time; approximately 9% belongs to the top ten. V was cut by 2 bases and J by 4 bases, with 8 bases left in between. The germline V gene has CDR1 WSHSY and CDR2 SAAADI. The CDR3 runs to 13 residues. Sample: peripheral blood. The receptor was derived from a woman between 45 and 65 years old with active or convalescent COVID-19. The chain has TRBV10-2 and TRBJ1-1, with D perhaps TRBD1 (6 bases). CDR3 protein: CASSEQGGTEAFF. The CDR3 coding sequence is TGCGCCAGCAGTGAGCAAGGGGGCACTGAAGCTTTCTTT.